Listed below are T cell receptor beta chains from one sample, sequenced in a study of shared clonotypes between healthy human individuals. Libraries were prepared by immunoSEQ multiplex PCR; TCRdb keeps only in-frame clonotypes and omits some of them. The profile shows roughly 320,000 clones, around 86% of them singletons. Sequencing used memory CD8+ T cells sorted from blood. Every receptor here comes from a man aged 18-30 years in good health. Both conserved end residues are part of each CDR3. The order of the fields is clone size, J gene, V gene, D gene, CDR3 protein, CDR3 DNA. D genes are given only for firm matches. Size values are once, few and many counts, or a class for expanded clones, and some rows have none.

clone size: .; J gene: TRBJ2-1; V gene: TRBV11-3; D gene: TRBD2; CDR3 protein: CASSLEASGGNEQFF; CDR3 DNA: TGTGCCAGCAGCTTAGAGGCTAGCGGGGGCAATGAGCAGTTCTTC
clone size: .; J gene: TRBJ1-1; V gene: TRBV5-1; D gene: .; CDR3 protein: CASSLAQATEAFF; CDR3 DNA: TGCGCCAGCAGCTTGGCTCAGGCCACTGAAGCTTTCTTT
clone size: .; J gene: TRBJ2-7; V gene: TRBV11-2; D gene: .; CDR3 protein: CASSFGWASYEQYF; CDR3 DNA: TGTGCCAGCAGCTTTGGATGGGCCTCCTACGAGCAGTACTTC
clone size: .; J gene: TRBJ1-3; V gene: TRBV11-2; D gene: .; CDR3 protein: CASSSGTLGGTIYF; CDR3 DNA: TGTGCCAGCAGCTCGGGGACTTTGGGCGGCACCATATATTTT
clone size: .; J gene: TRBJ2-1; V gene: TRBV12-5; D gene: TRBD1; CDR3 protein: CASGLRGQGSYNEQFF; CDR3 DNA: TGTGCTAGTGGTTTGCGGGGACAGGGTTCCTACAATGAGCAGTTCTTC
clone size: .; J gene: TRBJ2-7; V gene: TRBV7-9; D gene: .; CDR3 protein: CASSLDLTYEQYF; CDR3 DNA: TGTGCCAGCAGCTTGGACTTGACCTACGAGCAGTACTTC
clone size: .; J gene: TRBJ1-2; V gene: TRBV4-1; D gene: .; CDR3 protein: CASSQLGPQDGYTF; CDR3 DNA: TGCGCCAGCAGCCAACTGGGACCTCAGGATGGCTACACCTTC
clone size: .; J gene: TRBJ2-2; V gene: TRBV2; D gene: .; CDR3 protein: CATKEAGGELFF; CDR3 DNA: TGTGCCACCAAGGAAGCGGGCGGGGAGCTGTTTTTT
clone size: .; J gene: TRBJ2-7; V gene: TRBV28; D gene: .; CDR3 protein: CASSLALGYEQYF; CDR3 DNA: TGTGCCAGCAGTTTGGCGTTGGGTTACGAGCAGTACTTC
clone size: .; J gene: TRBJ1-1; V gene: TRBV14; D gene: .; CDR3 protein: CASSQDTGLMNTEAFF; CDR3 DNA: TGTGCCAGCAGCCAAGACACGGGCCTCATGAACACTGAAGCTTTCTTT
clone size: once; J gene: TRBJ1-1; V gene: TRBV30; D gene: .; CDR3 protein: CAWVGAGTEAFF; CDR3 DNA: TGTGCCTGGGTGGGGGCAGGGACTGAAGCTTTCTTT
clone size: .; J gene: TRBJ1-2; V gene: TRBV13; D gene: .; CDR3 protein: CASSLRLSGYTF; CDR3 DNA: TGTGCCAGCAGCTTAAGACTTTCGGGCTACACCTTC
clone size: .; J gene: TRBJ1-2; V gene: TRBV5-1; D gene: .; CDR3 protein: CASSLEWGGGYGYTF; CDR3 DNA: TGCGCCAGCAGCTTGGAGTGGGGAGGAGGGTATGGCTACACCTTC
clone size: .; J gene: TRBJ2-2; V gene: TRBV27; D gene: TRBD2; CDR3 protein: CASSFVVGTSGSGELFF; CDR3 DNA: TGTGCCAGCAGTTTCGTTGTTGGGACTAGCGGGAGTGGGGAGCTGTTTTTT
clone size: .; J gene: TRBJ2-5; V gene: TRBV27; D gene: TRBD2; CDR3 protein: CASSPGTSGSQRRYQETQYF; CDR3 DNA: TGTGCCAGCAGTCCGGGGACTAGCGGGAGCCAGAGGAGGTACCAAGAGACCCAGTACTTC
clone size: .; J gene: TRBJ2-1; V gene: TRBV13; D gene: .; CDR3 protein: CASSLGVSEQFF; CDR3 DNA: TGTGCCAGCAGCTTAGGGGTAAGTGAGCAGTTCTTC
clone size: .; J gene: TRBJ2-3; V gene: TRBV19; D gene: .; CDR3 protein: CASSIRGADTQYF; CDR3 DNA: TGTGCCAGTAGTATCCGGGGTGCAGATACGCAGTATTTT
clone size: .; J gene: TRBJ2-7; V gene: TRBV4-1; D gene: .; CDR3 protein: CASSQDLGGYEQYF; CDR3 DNA: TGCGCCAGCAGCCAAGACCTCGGGGGCTACGAGCAGTACTTC
clone size: .; J gene: TRBJ2-4; V gene: TRBV7-9; D gene: .; CDR3 protein: CASSLTSDGEGIQYF; CDR3 DNA: TGTGCCAGCAGCTTAACATCTGACGGCGAGGGCATTCAGTACTTC
clone size: .; J gene: TRBJ2-7; V gene: TRBV6-1; D gene: .; CDR3 protein: CASSDYYLYEQYF; CDR3 DNA: TGTGCCAGCAGTGACTACTACCTGTACGAGCAGTACTTC
clone size: .; J gene: TRBJ2-2; V gene: TRBV7-6; D gene: .; CDR3 protein: CASSSTGNTGELFF; CDR3 DNA: TGTGCCAGCAGTTCTACAGGGAACACCGGGGAGCTGTTTTTT
clone size: .; J gene: TRBJ2-5; V gene: TRBV2; D gene: .; CDR3 protein: CASSGRPETQYF; CDR3 DNA: TGTGCCAGCTCCGGTCGTCCGGAGACCCAGTACTTC
clone size: .; J gene: TRBJ2-7; V gene: TRBV7-6; D gene: .; CDR3 protein: CASSRSQDDYEQYF; CDR3 DNA: TGTGCCAGCAGCCGATCCCAGGATGACTACGAGCAGTACTTC
clone size: few; J gene: TRBJ2-5; V gene: TRBV9; D gene: .; CDR3 protein: CASSVGNPRETQYF; CDR3 DNA: TGTGCCAGCAGCGTAGGAAACCCAAGAGAGACCCAGTACTTC
clone size: .; J gene: TRBJ1-1; V gene: TRBV7-2; D gene: .; CDR3 protein: CASSSLEVVLNTEAFF; CDR3 DNA: TGTGCCAGCAGCTCCCTGGAAGTGGTCCTGAACACTGAAGCTTTCTTT
clone size: .; J gene: TRBJ1-5; V gene: TRBV6-4; D gene: .; CDR3 protein: CASSDWGGQPQHF; CDR3 DNA: TGTGCCAGCAGTGACTGGGGCGGCCAGCCCCAGCATTTT
clone size: .; J gene: TRBJ2-3; V gene: TRBV4-1; D gene: TRBD1; CDR3 protein: CASSLRQGLPDTQYF; CDR3 DNA: TGCGCCAGCAGCCTGCGACAGGGTCTCCCAGATACGCAGTATTTT
clone size: .; J gene: TRBJ2-2; V gene: TRBV27; D gene: .; CDR3 protein: CASSLLREGLAGELFF; CDR3 DNA: TGTGCCAGCAGTTTACTTAGAGAGGGGTTGGCCGGGGAGCTGTTTTTT
clone size: .; J gene: TRBJ2-2; V gene: TRBV7-9; D gene: .; CDR3 protein: CASTGPYTGELFF; CDR3 DNA: TGTGCCTCCACCGGGCCCTACACCGGGGAGCTGTTTTTT
clone size: .; J gene: TRBJ2-5; V gene: TRBV5-5; D gene: .; CDR3 protein: CASSLQGQETQYF; CDR3 DNA: TGTGCCAGCAGCTTGCAGGGTCAGGAGACCCAGTACTTC
clone size: once; J gene: TRBJ1-1; V gene: TRBV10-3; D gene: .; CDR3 protein: CAISGQEIIGYTEAFF; CDR3 DNA: TGTGCCATCAGTGGACAGGAAATTATCGGGTACACTGAAGCTTTCTTT
clone size: .; J gene: TRBJ2-3; V gene: TRBV27; D gene: TRBD1; CDR3 protein: CASRATGNWGDTQYF; CDR3 DNA: TGTGCCAGCAGAGCGACAGGGAACTGGGGAGATACGCAGTATTTT
clone size: once; J gene: TRBJ1-2; V gene: TRBV6-5; D gene: .; CDR3 protein: CASSYSSAGRGYGYTF; CDR3 DNA: TGTGCCAGCAGTTACTCGAGTGCAGGCCGGGGCTATGGCTACACCTTC
clone size: few; J gene: TRBJ1-5; V gene: TRBV6-6; D gene: TRBD1; CDR3 protein: CASSGTGGQPQHF; CDR3 DNA: TGTGCCAGCAGTGGGACAGGAGGTCAGCCCCAGCATTTT
clone size: .; J gene: TRBJ1-2; V gene: TRBV12-5; D gene: .; CDR3 protein: CASGDPGTALYGYTF; CDR3 DNA: TGTGCTAGTGGAGATCCCGGGACCGCTCTCTATGGCTACACCTTC
clone size: .; J gene: TRBJ2-7; V gene: TRBV7-9; D gene: .; CDR3 protein: CASSAEREQYF; CDR3 DNA: TGTGCCAGCAGCGCCGAGCGGGAGCAGTACTTC
clone size: few; J gene: TRBJ2-7; V gene: TRBV13; D gene: TRBD1; CDR3 protein: CASSLAGGGWSYEQYF; CDR3 DNA: TGTGCCAGCAGCTTAGCAGGGGGTGGTTGGTCCTACGAGCAGTACTTC
clone size: .; J gene: TRBJ1-6; V gene: TRBV15; D gene: TRBD1; CDR3 protein: CATSRYTGGAAPLHF; CDR3 DNA: TGTGCCACCAGCCGCTATACAGGGGGCGCCGCACCCCTCCACTTT
clone size: .; J gene: TRBJ2-7; V gene: TRBV9; D gene: TRBD2; CDR3 protein: CASSVGTSGAYEQYF; CDR3 DNA: TGTGCCAGCAGCGTAGGGACTAGCGGAGCCTACGAGCAGTACTTC
clone size: many; J gene: TRBJ2-5; V gene: TRBV7-9; D gene: .; CDR3 protein: CASSPPASPKETQYF; CDR3 DNA: TGTGCCAGCAGCCCTCCCGCCAGTCCCAAAGAGACCCAGTACTTC
clone size: .; J gene: TRBJ2-5; V gene: TRBV6-6; D gene: .; CDR3 protein: CASSYTQLQETQYF; CDR3 DNA: TGTGCCAGCAGTTACACACAGCTACAAGAGACCCAGTACTTC
clone size: once; J gene: TRBJ2-7; V gene: TRBV4-1; D gene: TRBD2; CDR3 protein: CASSPGGTASYEQYF; CDR3 DNA: TGCGCCAGCAGCCCCGGGGGGACGGCTTCCTACGAGCAGTACTTC
clone size: .; J gene: TRBJ1-1; V gene: TRBV6-5; D gene: .; CDR3 protein: CASSYVGGNTEAFF; CDR3 DNA: TGTGCCAGCAGTTACGTGGGAGGGAACACTGAAGCTTTCTTT
clone size: once; J gene: TRBJ2-7; V gene: TRBV28; D gene: .; CDR3 protein: CASSLRGDEQYF; CDR3 DNA: TGTGCCAGCAGTTTAAGAGGGGACGAGCAGTACTTC
clone size: .; J gene: TRBJ1-2; V gene: TRBV30; D gene: .; CDR3 protein: CAWSSLGTSYGYTF; CDR3 DNA: TGTGCCTGGAGTTCTCTCGGGACAAGCTATGGCTACACCTTC
clone size: few; J gene: TRBJ2-3; V gene: TRBV7-2; D gene: .; CDR3 protein: CASSFGENTQYF; CDR3 DNA: TGTGCCAGCAGCTTTGGGGAGAATACGCAGTATTTT
clone size: many; J gene: TRBJ2-7; V gene: TRBV4-3; D gene: .; CDR3 protein: CASSQDARPGRSSYEQYF; CDR3 DNA: TGCGCCAGCAGCCAAGATGCGCGTCCGGGACGCAGCTCCTACGAGCAGTACTTC
clone size: .; J gene: TRBJ2-5; V gene: TRBV28; D gene: TRBD2; CDR3 protein: CASSLNSGGSQETQYF; CDR3 DNA: TGTGCCAGCAGTTTGAATAGCGGGGGCTCCCAAGAGACCCAGTACTTC
clone size: .; J gene: TRBJ2-1; V gene: TRBV9; D gene: .; CDR3 protein: CASSVATGGDEQFF; CDR3 DNA: TGTGCCAGCAGCGTAGCTACCGGAGGGGATGAGCAGTTCTTC
clone size: .; J gene: TRBJ2-7; V gene: TRBV9; D gene: TRBD2; CDR3 protein: CASSATSGPNYEQYF; CDR3 DNA: TGTGCCAGCAGCGCTACTAGCGGTCCTAACTACGAGCAGTACTTC
clone size: .; J gene: TRBJ1-4; V gene: TRBV27; D gene: .; CDR3 protein: CASSLEGWNSNEKLFF; CDR3 DNA: TGTGCCAGCAGCTTGGAGGGGTGGAACTCTAATGAAAAACTGTTTTTT
clone size: once; J gene: TRBJ2-1; V gene: TRBV9; D gene: .; CDR3 protein: CASSVEGLNYNEQFF; CDR3 DNA: TGTGCCAGCAGCGTAGAGGGGCTAAACTACAATGAGCAGTTCTTC
clone size: .; J gene: TRBJ2-2; V gene: TRBV7-9; D gene: .; CDR3 protein: CASSLVGSAGELFF; CDR3 DNA: TGTGCCAGCAGCTTAGTGGGCAGTGCCGGGGAGCTGTTTTTT
clone size: .; J gene: TRBJ1-2; V gene: TRBV4-1; D gene: .; CDR3 protein: CASSQYRGAGYTF; CDR3 DNA: TGCGCCAGCAGCCAATACCGCGGGGCTGGCTACACCTTC